The clone carrying this T cell receptor beta chain appeared once. The CDR3 contains 15 residues. V was trimmed by 3 bases and J by 0 bases, leaving 8 bases between them. Germline assignment: CDR1 KGHSH and CDR2 LQKENI. The data originate from a study of blood T cell repertoires in COVID-19. Per the original data handling: Nucleated cell number was recorded as an estimate derived from reference gene primer amplification. The repertoire was sequenced with immunoSEQ multiplex PCR; TCRdb's copy has only in-frame clones and lacks some. The V and J calls and clone size were taken over from that table, and D and trimming were inferred from the DNA. The repertoire holds about 400,000 clones, with more than 85% as singletons.

The TCR was taken from a woman in her thirties with acute or convalescent COVID-19. Sample: peripheral blood. This rearrangement joins TRBV18 to TRBJ1-4; no clear D gene. The CDR3 DNA is TGTGCCAGCTCACCTGTTAGCTCAACTAATGAAAAACTGTTTTTT. This sequence encodes CASSPVSSTNEKLFF.